The rows below give T cell receptor beta chains drawn from one sample of a study of blood T cell repertoires in COVID-19. Profiling relied on immunoSEQ multiplex PCR, and the TCRdb table lists in-frame clones only, not all of them. The sample includes roughly 220,000 clones, 80% to 90% of them seen just once. Sequencing was carried out using peripheral blood. The receptor source for this set is a young man with active or convalescent COVID-19. Each CDR3 is given with its conserved first and last residue. The order of the fields is clone size, V gene, D gene, J gene, CDR3 length, CDR3 protein, CDR3 DNA. The D gene is left open where the match is weak. Clone sizes are given selectively: once, few, many, or a class where the clone is expanded.

NA	TRBV9	NA	TRBJ2-1	14	CASSGRAVYNEQFF	TGTGCCAGCAGCGGGCGGGCGGTCTACAATGAGCAGTTCTTC
NA	TRBV10-3	TRBD1	TRBJ1-1	15	CAIRGGQGDHTEAFF	TGTGCCATCAGAGGGGGACAGGGGGATCACACTGAAGCTTTCTTT
NA	TRBV7-2	TRBD2	TRBJ2-1	14	CASSRMLAGNEQFF	TGTGCCAGCAGTCGGATGTTAGCGGGTAATGAGCAGTTCTTC
NA	TRBV19	NA	TRBJ1-5	18	CASSLRATLENTHQPQHF	TGTGCCAGTAGTTTGCGGGCCACCTTGGAGAACACTCATCAGCCCCAGCATTTT
NA	TRBV6-6	TRBD1	TRBJ1-2	14	CASSSGTGFNGYTF	TGTGCCAGCAGCTCCGGGACAGGCTTTAATGGCTACACCTTC
NA	TRBV11-2	TRBD2	TRBJ2-1	16	CASSLDPGGPVDEQFF	TGTGCCAGCAGCTTAGATCCGGGAGGGCCGGTGGATGAGCAGTTCTTC
NA	TRBV7-9	NA	TRBJ1-5	13	CASSSSGNQPQHF	TGTGCCAGCAGCTCCTCGGGCAATCAGCCCCAGCATTTT
NA	TRBV5-1	TRBD1	TRBJ2-7	16	CASSLVGTGTIYEQYF	TGCGCCAGCAGCTTGGTCGGGACAGGAACAATCTACGAGCAGTACTTC
NA	TRBV9	TRBD1	TRBJ2-5	15	CASSTRDRGEETQYF	TGTGCCAGCAGCACCCGGGACAGGGGCGAAGAGACCCAGTACTTC
few	TRBV19	TRBD1	TRBJ1-6	14	CASSMVQGNSPLHF	TGTGCCAGTAGTATGGTACAGGGGAATTCACCCCTCCACTTT
NA	TRBV3-1/TRBV3-2	NA	TRBJ1-1	14	CASSLTGRYTEAFF	TGTGCCAGCAGCCTAACCGGGAGGTACACTGAAGCTTTCTTT
NA	TRBV7-3	NA	TRBJ2-1	11	CASSNGYVQFF	TGTGCCAGCAGCAACGGTTACGTGCAGTTCTTC
NA	TRBV18	NA	TRBJ1-4	15	CASSPGNPGDEKLFF	TGTGCCAGCTCACCAGGGAACCCAGGGGATGAAAAACTGTTTTTT
NA	TRBV19	TRBD2	TRBJ2-3	13	CASRTSGTDTQYF	TGTGCCAGCAGGACTAGCGGGACAGATACGCAGTATTTT
NA	TRBV4-1	NA	TRBJ2-5	16	CASSQSYRERAETQYF	TGCGCCAGCAGCCAGTCGTACAGGGAAAGGGCAGAGACCCAGTACTTC
NA	TRBV18	NA	TRBJ2-7	13	CASSPPQDPEQYF	TGTGCCAGCTCACCACCTCAGGATCCCGAGCAGTACTTC
NA	TRBV5-1	TRBD1	TRBJ2-7	14	CASSPGGRGYEQYF	TGCGCCAGCAGCCCGGGTGGCAGGGGGTACGAGCAGTACTTC
NA	TRBV19	NA	TRBJ2-1	17	CASSPPRQLGSYNEQFF	TGTGCCAGTAGTCCCCCCCGACAGTTGGGCTCCTACAATGAGCAGTTCTTC
NA	TRBV4-3	NA	TRBJ2-3	16	CASSQEVAGGTDTQYF	TGCGCCAGCAGCCAAGAGGTGGCAGGGGGCACAGATACGCAGTATTTT
NA	TRBV5-4	NA	TRBJ1-2	15	CASSLGLRLNYGYTF	TGTGCCAGCAGCCTGGGACTTCGGCTTAACTATGGCTACACCTTC
NA	TRBV7-8	TRBD1	TRBJ2-3	17	CASSLEFGTGASDTQYF	TGTGCCAGCAGCTTAGAGTTCGGGACAGGGGCTTCGGATACGCAGTATTTT
NA	TRBV7-2	TRBD1	TRBJ2-1	15	CASSSTGALYNEQFF	TGTGCCAGCAGCTCGACAGGGGCTCTCTACAATGAGCAGTTCTTC
NA	TRBV7-9	NA	TRBJ2-3	15	CASSPEAPGKIRQYF	TGTGCCAGCAGCCCTGAGGCTCCTGGCAAGATTAGGCAGTATTTT